This entry describes one TCR beta chain. This clone has only a few counts. There is no known antigen for this receptor. No per-base quality is available; no much larger clone lies one base away. This entry is derived from a study of T cell responses to AZD1222 COVID-19 vaccine (dated by TCRdb to the early 2020s). Broadly, across the study: AZD1222 recipients whose second dose came at about 4 weeks and those whose second dose came at about 12 weeks were combined into one group, since spike-specific TCR depth and breadth did not differ between the two schedules. Trial participants were enrolled into age subgroups of 18-55, 56-69 and 70-plus years, which contained about 150, 27 and 61 TCR-sequenced participants, respectively. TCR sequencing covered about 230 trial participants: 200 to 220 given two doses of AZD1222 and around 26 given two doses of MenACWY control vaccine. On the study overall, not on this receptor specifically: Participants were mostly white British and included more females than males, and it was suggested by the authors that clonal diversity may have been underestimated. Reportedly, close to half of the unique spike-specific TCRs recognized epitopes lying outside the regions that are mutated in the B.1.351 and B.1.1.7 variants. The 56-69-year group was small, and its depth increase did not reach significance, likely because of low power. The vaccine-associated CD4 TCRs covered the entire spike protein, and the dominant responses fell in regions 160-218 and 743-854. Because no samples from the day 14 peak response were available, repertoires could be characterized only after the peak T cell response. Spike-specific TCR breadth and depth rose significantly after two AZD1222 doses compared with day 0 and with MenACWY recipients. Conclusions about previously exposed vaccinees were limited because only six or seven AZD1222 recipients were SARS-CoV-2 seropositive at baseline.

The time point label here, explained by the study, means: baseline before first vaccination. Vaccinee samples came from UK trials COV001 and COV002, including a single-blind randomized controlled phase 2/3 trial of AZD1222 (ChAdOx1 nCoV-19) in healthy adults. Trial participant PBMC samples were collected at day 0 and day 28 after the second dose for TCRbeta chain sequencing. The CDR3 regions of human TCRbeta chains were analyzed by immunosequencing. The source study handled its data this way. Repertoire TCRs were checked for matches against a reference library of SARS-CoV-2-specific TCRs that had been generated using the MIRA antigen-specificity platform. Breadth was defined as the fraction of unique TCRs that were SARS-CoV-2-associated. Depth was defined as the fraction of total T cells that were SARS-CoV-2-associated. Using the MIRA data, each spike-specific TCR was assigned both to the spike region to which the TCR was reactive and to a CD4 or CD8 class. Log10-transformed breadth and depth values were compared by one-way ANOVA with Sidak's multiple comparisons tests. TCRdb provides this immuneACCESS table in a form limited to in-frame rearrangements. Some clones are lacking; in checked studies, under half of them reflect an unresolved V gene, and why the rest are absent is not known. The DNA gave D and trimming, while V, J and clone size come from that table. Counted in this sample were about 100,000 clones; roughly 85% of them appeared once. The ten largest clonotypes hold about 6% of the sample.

Sample: peripheral blood, taken on day 0 of AZD1222 vaccination. This receptor was taken from an adult in good health.

The CDR3 protein sequence reads: CSVLSRGHLLEQYF. The nucleotide sequence reads as follows: TGCAGCGTTCTCAGCCGGGGTCATCTCCTCGAGCAGTACTTC. The chain is made from TRBV29-1 and TRBJ2-7, and perhaps TRBD2 as D gene, on 5 matching bases. The CDR3, cysteine through phenylalanine, is 14 amino acids long. The entry retains the CDR3 DNA only, 42 bases that are in frame from base 1. As encoded in the germline V gene, CDR1 is SQVTM while CDR2 is ANQGSEA. V drops 5 bases and J drops 6 bases, leaving 20 bases in between.